This entry is about one TCR beta chain. The antigen it recognizes is unknown. Including the terminal cysteine and phenylalanine, the CDR3 comprises 14 residues. Left in the record is the CDR3 DNA by itself, 42 bases read in frame from the first base. V and J lose 4 bases and 0 bases, and a span of 9 bases separates them. The germline V gene (reference sequence) provides CDR1 SGHNT and CDR2 YYREEE. The sample belongs to a study of cytomegalovirus exposure and HLA in healthy donors (dated by TCRdb to the late 2010s). At the level of the whole study: An earlier analysis of roughly 570 of the donors reported under 300 Gb of sequence data and 117 million unique TCR beta sequences obtained from roughly 170 million T cells. Genome-wide SNP genotypes for about three fifths of the roughly 700 donors were used in a later genetic analysis, which treated that subset as a discovery cohort. Rather than using new phenotypic data, the later analysis identified candidate immune exposures from TCR beta sequences and from how often those sequences occurred across donors. An earlier analysis of roughly 580 of the donors used high-throughput TCR beta sequencing to judge whether each TCR beta V gene segment behaved as functional or pseudogenic. Of the 398 genotyped donors, roughly 80% fell in the genetic ancestry cluster associated with self-reported Caucasian donors. The T cell repertoires of around 730 subjects were profiled by immunosequencing and related to cytomegalovirus serostatus. To predict cytomegalovirus infection status, the study combined high-throughput TCR immunosequencing, statistical association of individual TCRs with disease status, and machine learning. Class I and class II HLA loci were covered by the typing at four-digit resolution. The study aimed to test whether signatures of past pathogen exposure could be identified by cataloging public T cell receptors. Donor age, sex, ethnicity and CMV serostatus were collected together with the repertoire data. All discovery cohort repertoires had been generated using a single sequencing platform. A later analysis re-examined previously published TCR beta repertoires from more than 650 donors and added high-resolution HLA genotyping to investigate patterns of TCR occurrence. Besides the first cohort of approximately 710 subjects, a separate validation cohort made up of 90 to 150 different subjects was used. Because of strong linkage in the cohort, four or five DR-DQ haplotypes were treated as single units for association and clustering. Typing coverage varied by locus: about 629-640 donors for A, B, C, DRB1 and DQB1; some 520 for DQA1; about 600 for DPA1; 450 to 480 for DPB1. On average, 235,054 unique TCR beta nucleotide sequences were sequenced per donor among some 430 genotyped donors of the cohort, with 15% to 20% of those sequences being non-productive. Roughly 300 gigabases of sequencing data and approximately 85 million unique TCR sequences were included in an early release covering about 600 HLA-typed donors.

The receptor library was made with the immunoSEQ multiplex PCR assay. A mixture of 60 forward primers for TCR Vbeta segments and 13 reverse primers for TCR Jbeta segments was used in the multiplex PCR. The CDR3 region of rearranged TCR beta genes was amplified from genomic DNA with a multiplex PCR assay. Amplified TCR beta libraries were sequenced as 87-base-pair reads on the Illumina HiSeq System. The original methods were these. A later analysis tallied around 82 million unique TCR beta chains across the 610 or so repertoires, and 10 million to 11 million of those chains were shared by two or more donors. Raw reads were error-corrected and collapsed into unique sequences with a nearest-neighbor algorithm that merged closely related sequences to remove PCR and sequencing errors. To assign V, D and J gene segments, CDR3 sequences were aligned to IMGT reference sequences. Each retained sequence needed at least a six-nucleotide match to both a V gene segment and a J gene segment. Rearrangements were classified as productive when the CDR3 lacked stop codons and remained in frame with V and J, and all other rearrangements were classified as non-productive. Following IMGT convention, CDR3 was defined as the stretch from the second conserved V-encoded cysteine to the conserved J-encoded phenylalanine. The earlier analysis of about 530 of the donors excluded any sequence lacking an unambiguous match to a single V gene segment. In an earlier analysis of 587 of the donors, V segments were called functional above 56.7% productive rearrangements and were called segregating when the between-donor standard deviation exceeded 5%. A statistical classification framework was built for diagnosing cytomegalovirus status from the catalog of TCR beta chain sequences. V and J gene assignment, in a later analysis, came from comparing TCR nucleotide sequences with IMGT/GENE-DB human TR gene sequences. A later analysis assigned CDR3 sequences and most-parsimonious VDJ recombination scenarios with the TCRdist pipeline. In a later analysis, every TCR beta chain was defined by the combination of its CDR3 amino acid sequence and its V-gene family, and reads without a unique V-gene family were dropped. As a way to deal with suspected cross-contamination and a sequencing artifact, a later analysis dropped 450 to 600 nucleotide sequences that were highly shared and had low generation probability. In a later analysis, a clonal expansion index was calculated for each public chain from normalized within-repertoire ranks of inferred template counts. In a later analysis, generation probabilities were computed with a VDJ recombination model fitted to out-of-frame rearrangements, and the resulting probabilities were checked against IGoR. In a later analysis, TCR-TCR, TCR-HLA and TCR-CMV co-occurrence was scored with hypergeometric tests, and a repertoire-size bias correction was applied to TCR pairs. To estimate false discovery rates, a later analysis permuted the HLA or CMV assignments 20 times. In a later analysis, co-occurring TCRs were grouped with DBSCAN, and TCRdist sequence similarity was added when clustering was performed within HLA-allele-positive subsets. For co-occurrence clustering, repertoires with fewer than 30,000 or more than 120,000 public chains were excluded, along with roughly five repertoires with anomalous nucleotide sharing. Entries here come from immuneACCESS through TCRdb and include only in-frame sequences with V and J called. Some clones fail to appear in such tables; in the studies checked, an unresolved V gene covers under half of the shortfall, and the cause of the remainder is unknown. V and J calls plus clone size are reproduced from that table; the DNA served to infer D and trimming. This sample's listing comprises roughly 74,000 clones. Around 7.5% of the sample is held by the ten biggest clonotypes.

Results the study describes overall, beyond this receptor: The presence/absence analyses assumed that sequencing depth was roughly uniform across donors, and that assumption may not be true. A cluster of highly shared sequence variants was judged likely to be a technical artifact of the sequencing pipeline. A further reported finding was that TCR beta sequences accurately predicted the HLA-A and HLA-B alleles for most subjects in the first cohort. According to a later analysis, most CMV-associated TCR beta chains appeared to be HLA-restricted, and the HLA associations seemed to be driven largely by CMV exposure. In the study, around 160 TCR beta chains were listed as associated with cytomegalovirus. Immune exposure information for the cohort was limited to CMV serostatus. A later genetic analysis reported fewer N-insertions in productive TCRs among donors in an Asian-associated ancestry cluster than the roughly 690-donor mean. While some public TCRs were present in many individuals, most TCR sequences turned up only very rarely across donors. V-gene and J-gene trimming of TCR beta chains was associated with a missense DCLRE1C variant in a later genetic analysis, and the association was replicated in an independent cohort. In both the original and validation cohorts, the classifier was reported to diagnose cytomegalovirus status with high specificity and sensitivity. Linkage disequilibrium might explain the correlated functional status among segregating V segments, but an unknown experimental factor could not be ruled out. When HLA alleles, especially DR and DQ, strongly co-occurred, attributing TCR associations to individual alleles was difficult. A later analysis found that TCR association rates varied across HLA loci, with DRB1 alleles showing the most associated TCRs and HLA-C alleles the fewest. In an earlier analysis of 587 of the donors, most TCR beta V segments were observed in productive rearrangements about 87% or about 30% of the time, broadly matching IMGT annotations. Because counts were too low, 15 to 20 rarely observed V segments, including chromosome 9 orphons, were left out of the earlier analysis of 500 to 650 of the donors. The authors suggested that the approach could potentially be generalized to other disease states and immunological phenotypes. A later analysis associated approximately 17,000 TCR beta sequences with specific HLA alleles at a false discovery rate of 0.05. Several of the top co-occurrence clusters appeared to be linked to parvovirus B19, influenza, CMV and Epstein-Barr virus, according to a later analysis. Because the 87-base-pair reads could not distinguish some IMGT-functional V segments, including TRBV6-2 and TRBV6-3, those segments were excluded. HLA typing was unavailable for some donors at each locus, so association tests used only the typed subset. A later analysis found that HLA-associated TCR beta chains were more clonally expanded and had lower generation probabilities than equally common non-associated chains. The cohort was sequenced for TCR beta chains only, and without alpha or paired-chain data the features that could be detected were limited. A few of the identified cytomegalovirus-associated TCR beta chains were confirmed in vitro to be specific for cytomegalovirus antigens.

In total, 600 or so healthy bone marrow donors made up the cohort. All cohort members were sampled while nominally healthy, although unrecorded immune exposures were likely present. The donor was CMV seropositive and was included in the group of approximately 300 seropositive cohort members. A peripheral blood sample was provided by each donor, and peripheral blood mononuclear cells were used for TCR beta sequencing. The Qiagen DNeasy Blood Extraction Kit was used to extract genomic DNA from the blood cell samples. The sequence was collected from a female donor in good health and CMV-seropositive. The sample taken for sequencing was PBMCs. The sequence is built from TRBV5-4 and TRBJ2-3; the D gene cannot be resolved reliably. The CDR3 is CASSGPRSTDTQYF. The DNA sequence is TGTGCCAGCAGCGGCCCCAGGAGCACAGATACGCAGTATTTT.